Below, one TCR beta chain is given with its context. The CDR3 contains 13 residues. Trimming took off 2 bases at V and 1 base at J, with 2 bases between the two ends. The data belong to a study of blood T cell repertoires in COVID-19. Study-level background: Spain, Italy and the United States supplied samples that represented acute and convalescent COVID-19.

TCRdb's table, derived via immunoSEQ multiplex PCR, lists solely in-frame clones and lacks some. The sample shows around 110,000 clones, about 80% of them seen only once. This TCR was recovered from a man aged 70-80 years with acute or convalescent COVID-19. This sequence joins TRBV12-3 or TRBV12-4 and TRBJ2-2; no reliable D call. The material sequenced was peripheral blood. The CDR3 here is CASSLLNTGELFF. The CDR3 DNA reads as TGTGCCAGCAGTTTACTGAACACCGGGGAGCTGTTTTTT.